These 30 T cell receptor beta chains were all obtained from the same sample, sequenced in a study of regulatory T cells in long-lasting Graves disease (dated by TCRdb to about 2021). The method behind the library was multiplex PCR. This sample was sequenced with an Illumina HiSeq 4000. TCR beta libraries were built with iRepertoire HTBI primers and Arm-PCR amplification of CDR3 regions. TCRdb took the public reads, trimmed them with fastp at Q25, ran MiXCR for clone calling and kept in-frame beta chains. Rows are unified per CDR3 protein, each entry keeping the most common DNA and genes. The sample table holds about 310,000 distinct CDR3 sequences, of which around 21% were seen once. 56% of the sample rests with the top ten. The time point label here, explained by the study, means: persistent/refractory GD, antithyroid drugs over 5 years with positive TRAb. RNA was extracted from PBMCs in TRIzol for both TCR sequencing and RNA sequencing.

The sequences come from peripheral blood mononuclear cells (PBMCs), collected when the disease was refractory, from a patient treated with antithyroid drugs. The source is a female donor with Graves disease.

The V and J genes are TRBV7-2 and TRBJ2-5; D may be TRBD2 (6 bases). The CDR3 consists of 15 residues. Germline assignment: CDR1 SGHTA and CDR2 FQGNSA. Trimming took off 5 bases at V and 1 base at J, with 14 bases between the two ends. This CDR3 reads CASSQDGSLQETQYF. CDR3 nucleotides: TGTGCCAGCAGCCAGGACGGGAGCCTCCAAGAGACCCAGTACTTC.

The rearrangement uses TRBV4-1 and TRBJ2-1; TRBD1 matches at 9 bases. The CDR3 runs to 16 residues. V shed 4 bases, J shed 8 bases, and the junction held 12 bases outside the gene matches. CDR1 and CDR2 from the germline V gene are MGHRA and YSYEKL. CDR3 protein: CASSLLPGTGSHEQFF. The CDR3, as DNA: TGCGCCAGCAGCCTACTACCGGGGACAGGGAGTCATGAGCAGTTCTTC.

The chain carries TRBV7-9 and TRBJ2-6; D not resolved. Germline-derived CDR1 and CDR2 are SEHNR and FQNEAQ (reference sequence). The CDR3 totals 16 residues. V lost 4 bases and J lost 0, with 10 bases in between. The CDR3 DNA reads TGTGCCAGCAGCTCTGACCGCCCCTCTGGGGCCAACGTCCTGACTTTC. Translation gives CASSSDRPSGANVLTF.

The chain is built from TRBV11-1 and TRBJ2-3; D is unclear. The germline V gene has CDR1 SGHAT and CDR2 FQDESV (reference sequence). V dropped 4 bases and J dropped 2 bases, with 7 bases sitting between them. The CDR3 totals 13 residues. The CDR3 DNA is TGTGCCAGCAGCTCAGATACCACAGATACGCAGTATTTT. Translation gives CASSSDTTDTQYF.

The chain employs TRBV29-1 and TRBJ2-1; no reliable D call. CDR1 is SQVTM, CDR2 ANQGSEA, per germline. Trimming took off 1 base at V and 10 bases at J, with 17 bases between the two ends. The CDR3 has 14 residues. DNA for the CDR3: TGCAGCGTTGAAGTTTCGTCTGGGCTACACGAGCAGTTCTTC. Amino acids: CSVEVSSGLHEQFF.

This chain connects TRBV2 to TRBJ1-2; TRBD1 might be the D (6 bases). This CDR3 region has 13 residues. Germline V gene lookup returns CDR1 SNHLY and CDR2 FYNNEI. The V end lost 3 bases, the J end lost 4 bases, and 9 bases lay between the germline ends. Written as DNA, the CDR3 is TGTGCCAGCAGTGACGCGACAGGCTATGGCTACACCTTC. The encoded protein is CASSDATGYGYTF.

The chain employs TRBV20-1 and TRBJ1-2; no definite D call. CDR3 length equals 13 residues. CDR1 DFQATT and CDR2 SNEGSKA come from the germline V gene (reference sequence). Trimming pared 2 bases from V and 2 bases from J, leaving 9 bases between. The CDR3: CSARRTVNYGYTF. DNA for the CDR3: TGCAGTGCTAGAAGGACGGTGAACTATGGCTACACCTTC.

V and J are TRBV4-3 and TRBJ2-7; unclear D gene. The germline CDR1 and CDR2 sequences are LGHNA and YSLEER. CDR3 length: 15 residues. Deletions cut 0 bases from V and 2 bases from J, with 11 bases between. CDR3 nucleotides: TGCGCCAGCAGCCAAGATTCAGGATCGGCCTACGAGCAGTACTTC. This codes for CASSQDSGSAYEQYF.

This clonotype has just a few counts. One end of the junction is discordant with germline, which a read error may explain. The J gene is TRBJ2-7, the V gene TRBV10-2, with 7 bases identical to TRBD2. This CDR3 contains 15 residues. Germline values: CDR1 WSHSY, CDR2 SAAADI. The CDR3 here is CASKEELARDYKQYF. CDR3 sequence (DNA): TGCGCCAGCAAGGAGGAACTAGCGAGGGACTACAAGCAGTACTTC.

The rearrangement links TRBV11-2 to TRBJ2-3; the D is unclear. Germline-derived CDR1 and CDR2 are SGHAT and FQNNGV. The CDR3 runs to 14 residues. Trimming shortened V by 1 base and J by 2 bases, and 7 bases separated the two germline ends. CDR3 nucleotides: TGTGCCAGCAGCTTAGCGGTAGACACAGATACGCAGTATTTT. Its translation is CASSLAVDTDTQYF.

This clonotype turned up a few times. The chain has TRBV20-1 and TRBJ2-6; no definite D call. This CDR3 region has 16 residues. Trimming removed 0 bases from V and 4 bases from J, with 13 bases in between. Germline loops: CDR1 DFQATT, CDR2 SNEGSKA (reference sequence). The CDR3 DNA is TGCAGTGCTAGAGAGGGTGGCCCCTCGGGGGCCAACGTCCTGACTTTC. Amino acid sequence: CSAREGGPSGANVLTF.

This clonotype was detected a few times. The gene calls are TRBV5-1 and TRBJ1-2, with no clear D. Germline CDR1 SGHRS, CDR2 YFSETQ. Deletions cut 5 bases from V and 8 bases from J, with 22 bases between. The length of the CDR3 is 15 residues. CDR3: CASRALEGVRKGYTF. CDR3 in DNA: TGCGCCAGCAGAGCCCTCGAAGGTGTACGTAAGGGCTACACCTTC.

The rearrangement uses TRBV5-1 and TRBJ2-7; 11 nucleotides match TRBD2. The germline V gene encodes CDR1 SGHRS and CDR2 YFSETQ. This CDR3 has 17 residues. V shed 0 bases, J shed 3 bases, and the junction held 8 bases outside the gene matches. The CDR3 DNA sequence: TGCGCCAGCAGCTTGGGACTAGCGGGAATCACAGTCTACGAGCAGTACTTC. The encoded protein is CASSLGLAGITVYEQYF.

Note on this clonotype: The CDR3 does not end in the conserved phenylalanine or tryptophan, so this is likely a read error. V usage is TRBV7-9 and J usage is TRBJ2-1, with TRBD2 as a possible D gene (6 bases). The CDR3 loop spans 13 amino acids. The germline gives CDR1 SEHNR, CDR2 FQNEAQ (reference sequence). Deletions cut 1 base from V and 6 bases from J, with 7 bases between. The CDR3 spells CASSLGLGNEQFL. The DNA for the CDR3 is TGTGCCAGCAGCTTAGGACTAGGCAATGAGCAGTTCCTC.

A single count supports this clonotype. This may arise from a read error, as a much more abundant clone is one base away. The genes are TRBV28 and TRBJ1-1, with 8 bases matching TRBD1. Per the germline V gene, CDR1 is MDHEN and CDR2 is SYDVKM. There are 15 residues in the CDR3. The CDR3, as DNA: TGTGCCAGCAGTCCCCCGGGACAGGTGAACACTGAAGCTTCCTTT. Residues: CASSPPGQVNTEASF.

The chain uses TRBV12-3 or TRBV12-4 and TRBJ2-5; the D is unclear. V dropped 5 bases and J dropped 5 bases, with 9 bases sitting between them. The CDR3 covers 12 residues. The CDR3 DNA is TGTGCCAGCAGTAAAGACTGGGAGACCCAGTACTTC. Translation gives CASSKDWETQYF.

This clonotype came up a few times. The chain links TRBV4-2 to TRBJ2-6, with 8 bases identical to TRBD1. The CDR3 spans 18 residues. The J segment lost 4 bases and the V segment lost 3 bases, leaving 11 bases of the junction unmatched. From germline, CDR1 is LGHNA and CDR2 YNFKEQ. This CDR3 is CASSHQTGETRGANVLTF. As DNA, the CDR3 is TGTGCCAGCAGCCATCAGACAGGGGAAACGAGAGGGGCCAACGTCCTGACTTTC.

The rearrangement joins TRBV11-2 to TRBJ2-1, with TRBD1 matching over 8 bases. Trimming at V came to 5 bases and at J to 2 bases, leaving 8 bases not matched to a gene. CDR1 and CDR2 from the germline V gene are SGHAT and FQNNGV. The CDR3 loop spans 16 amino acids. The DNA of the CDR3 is TGTGCCAGCAGCGCACGGACAGGGAGAGCCTACAATGAGCAGTTCTTC. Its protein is CASSARTGRAYNEQFF.

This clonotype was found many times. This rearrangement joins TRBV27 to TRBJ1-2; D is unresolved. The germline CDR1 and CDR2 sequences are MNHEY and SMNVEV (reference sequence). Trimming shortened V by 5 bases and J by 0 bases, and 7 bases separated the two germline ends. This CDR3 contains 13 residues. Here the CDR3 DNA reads TGTGCCAGCAGTAGAAGTCCTAACTATGGCTACACCTTC. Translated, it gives CASSRSPNYGYTF.

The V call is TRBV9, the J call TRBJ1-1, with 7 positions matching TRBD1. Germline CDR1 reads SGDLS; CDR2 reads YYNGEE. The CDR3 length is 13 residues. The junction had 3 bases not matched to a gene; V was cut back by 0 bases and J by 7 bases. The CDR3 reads CASSVVGDSEAFF. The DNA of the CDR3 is TGTGCCAGCAGCGTAGTCGGGGACAGTGAAGCTTTCTTT.

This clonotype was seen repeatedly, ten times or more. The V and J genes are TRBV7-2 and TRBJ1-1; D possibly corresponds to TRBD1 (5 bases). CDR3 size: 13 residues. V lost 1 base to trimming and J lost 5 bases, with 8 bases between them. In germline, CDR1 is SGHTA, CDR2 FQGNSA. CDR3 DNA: TGTGCCAGCAGCTTAGGGGGGAGTACTGAAGCTTTCTTT. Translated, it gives CASSLGGSTEAFF. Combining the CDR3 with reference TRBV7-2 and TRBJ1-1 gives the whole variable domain GAGVSQSPSNKVTEKGKDVELRCDPISGHTALYWYRQSLGQGLEFLIYFQGNSAPDKSGLPSDRFSAERTGGSVSTLTIQRTQQEDSAVYLCASSLGGSTEAFFGQGTRLTVV.

CDR3 loop: CASSFAAGDYGYTF. The CDR3 DNA reads TGTGCCAGCAGTTTTGCCGCGGGGGACTATGGCTACACCTTC. V and J are TRBV7-2 and TRBJ1-2; perhaps TRBD1 as D (5 bases). The CDR3 contains 14 residues. The V gene lost 6 bases and the J gene lost 3 bases, with 14 bases spanning the gap. The V gene's germline CDR1 is SGHTA and CDR2 FQGNSA.

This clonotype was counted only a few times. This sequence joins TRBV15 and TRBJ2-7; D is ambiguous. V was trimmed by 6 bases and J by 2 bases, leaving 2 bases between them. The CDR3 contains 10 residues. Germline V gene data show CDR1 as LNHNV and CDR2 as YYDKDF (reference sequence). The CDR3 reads CATRAYEQYF. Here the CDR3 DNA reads TGTGCCACCAGGGCCTACGAGCAGTACTTC.

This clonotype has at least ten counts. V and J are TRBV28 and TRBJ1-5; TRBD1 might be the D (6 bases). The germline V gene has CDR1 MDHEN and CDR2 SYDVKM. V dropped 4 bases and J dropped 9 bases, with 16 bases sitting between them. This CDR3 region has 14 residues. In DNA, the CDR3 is TGTGCCAGCAGTTCCGGACAGATTCCAATGCCCCAGCATTTT. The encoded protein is CASSSGQIPMPQHF.

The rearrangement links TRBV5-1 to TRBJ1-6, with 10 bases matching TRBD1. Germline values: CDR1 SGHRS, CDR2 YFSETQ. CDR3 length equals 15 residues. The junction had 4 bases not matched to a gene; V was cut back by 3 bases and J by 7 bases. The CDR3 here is CASSSGTGANSPLHF. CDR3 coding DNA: TGCGCCAGCAGCTCGGGGACAGGGGCGAATTCACCCCTCCACTTT.

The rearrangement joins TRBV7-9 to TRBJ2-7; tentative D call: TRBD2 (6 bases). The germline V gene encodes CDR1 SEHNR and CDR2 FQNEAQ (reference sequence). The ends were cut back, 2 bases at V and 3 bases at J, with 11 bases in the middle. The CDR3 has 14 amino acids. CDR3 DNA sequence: TGTGCCAGCAGCTTAACGACGCGGGACTACGAGCAGTACTTC. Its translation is CASSLTTRDYEQYF.

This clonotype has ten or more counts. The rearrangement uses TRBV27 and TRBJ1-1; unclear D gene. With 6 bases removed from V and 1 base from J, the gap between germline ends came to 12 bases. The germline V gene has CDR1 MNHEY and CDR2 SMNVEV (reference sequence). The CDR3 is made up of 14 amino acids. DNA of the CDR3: TGTGCCAGCAGGGCATCCTGGGAGAACACTGAAGCTTTCTTT. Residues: CASRASWENTEAFF.

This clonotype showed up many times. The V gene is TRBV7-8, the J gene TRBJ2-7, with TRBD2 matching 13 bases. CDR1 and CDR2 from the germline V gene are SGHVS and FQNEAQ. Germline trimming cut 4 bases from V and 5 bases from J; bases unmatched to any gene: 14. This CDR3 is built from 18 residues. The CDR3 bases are TGTGCCAGCAGCTCCCGGAGACCGGGACTAGCGGGATACAACGAGCAGTACTTC. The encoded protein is CASSSRRPGLAGYNEQYF.

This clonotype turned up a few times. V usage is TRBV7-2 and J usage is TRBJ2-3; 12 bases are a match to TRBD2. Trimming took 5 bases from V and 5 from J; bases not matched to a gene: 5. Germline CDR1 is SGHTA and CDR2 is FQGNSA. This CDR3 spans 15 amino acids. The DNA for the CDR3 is TGTGCCAGCAGCATACTAGCGGGAGGAATAGATACGCAGTATTTT. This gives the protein CASSILAGGIDTQYF.

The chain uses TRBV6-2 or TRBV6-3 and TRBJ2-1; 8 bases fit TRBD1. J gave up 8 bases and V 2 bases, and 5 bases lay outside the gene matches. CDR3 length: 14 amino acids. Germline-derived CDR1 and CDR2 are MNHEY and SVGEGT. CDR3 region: CASSYQRQGHEQFF. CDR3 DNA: TGTGCCAGCAGTTACCAAAGACAGGGGCATGAGCAGTTCTTC.